The 23 T cell receptor beta chains in this list originate from one sample, sequenced in a study of T cells after yellow fever vaccination. One entry per CDR3 protein, called by TCRdb with MiXCR from the 5' RACE reads. The data show hundreds of thousands of distinct CDR3 sequences, over 5% seen once. The sequences come from PBMCs, collected 5 days after the yellow fever booster vaccination. These receptors originate from a man younger than 40 who received the YFV17D yellow fever vaccine.

At least ten counts were recorded for this clonotype. The chain joins TRBV23-1 to TRBJ2-6; D is perhaps TRBD1 (6 bases). TRBV23-1 qualifies as an ORF whose function is uncertain. The length of the CDR3 is 16 residues. V gave up 6 bases and J gave up 2 bases, with 14 bases separating them. CDR3 protein: CASSPQGIPGANVLTF. CDR3 bases: TGCGCCAGCAGCCCACAGGGAATACCTGGGGCCAACGTCCTGACTTTC.

V is TRBV7-2 and J is TRBJ2-2; D might be TRBD2 (6 bases). The CDR3 covers 15 residues. Trimming took 2 bases from V and 6 from J, leaving 13 bases between them. Germline V CDR1 and CDR2: SGHTA, FQGNSA. Written as DNA, the CDR3 is TGTGCCAGCAGCTTAAGGCGGGATAGGGCCGGGGAGCTGTTTTTT. This translates into CASSLRRDRAGELFF. The full variable domain, its missing parts supplied by reference TRBV7-2 and TRBJ2-2, is GAGVSQSPSNKVTEKGKDVELRCDPISGHTALYWYRQSLGQGLEFLIYFQGNSAPDKSGLPSDRFSAERTGGSVSTLTIQRTQQEDSAVYLCASSLRRDRAGELFFGEGSRLTVL.

This clonotype was found a few times. V gene TRBV6-5 combines with J gene TRBJ2-7; either TRBD1 or TRBD2 may fit D (5 bases each). Between the trimmed V and J ends, which lost 2 bases and 4 bases, there was a span of 12 bases. This CDR3 spans 14 amino acids. Germline V gene data show CDR1 as MNHEY and CDR2 as SVGAGI. The DNA of the CDR3 is TGTGCCAGCAGTTACGGGACGCGCGGATACGAGCAGTACTTC. It is translated as CASSYGTRGYEQYF.

V gene TRBV28 combines with J gene TRBJ2-1; D gene ambiguous. The germline V gene encodes CDR1 MDHEN and CDR2 SYDVKM. The CDR3 extends over 17 amino acids. The V gene lost 3 bases and the J gene lost 0 bases, with 15 bases spanning the gap. The CDR3 DNA sequence: TGTGCCAGCAGTTTTGGTTTTGTTAGTAGCTCCTACAATGAGCAGTTCTTC. It yields the protein CASSFGFVSSSYNEQFF.

CDR3 protein: CAWSWGPGNEQFF. CDR3 coding DNA: TGTGCCTGGAGTTGGGGTCCGGGGAATGAGCAGTTCTTC. The chain links TRBV30 to TRBJ2-1; D perhaps matches TRBD2 (5 bases). V lost 2 bases and J lost 7, with 12 bases in between. The CDR3 is 13 amino acids. Germline-derived CDR1 and CDR2 are GTSNPN and SVGIG (reference sequence).

This clonotype showed up many times. Germline is not matched at one junction end, which may reflect a read error. The rearrangement joins TRBV14 to TRBJ2-5; 7 bases agree with TRBD1. The CDR3 has 14 residues. The germline V gene encodes CDR1 SGHDN and CDR2 FVKESK. The CDR3 DNA reads TGTGCCAGCAGCCAAGCACAGGGGCAAGGGACCCAGTACTTC. It codes for CASSQAQGQGTQYF. The full variable domain, its missing parts supplied by reference TRBV14 and TRBJ2-5, is EAGVTQFPSHSVIEKGQTVTLRCDPISGHDNLYWYRRVMGKEIKFLLHFVKESKQDESGMPNNRFLAERTGGTYSTLKVQPAELEDSGVYFCASSQAQGQGTQYFGPGTRLLVL.

This clonotype was seen more than once but under ten times. The chain uses TRBV7-6 and TRBJ1-2, with TRBD1 matching over 8 bases. Germline-derived CDR1 and CDR2 are SGHVS and FNYEAQ. The CDR3 extends over 16 amino acids. V lost 4 bases, J lost 2 bases, and 9 bases stayed unmatched. The CDR3 bases are TGTGCCAGCAGCTCGGGAAGGACAGGGACCAACTATGGCTACACCTTC. Its protein product is CASSSGRTGTNYGYTF.

This clonotype was observed a handful of times. The J gene is TRBJ2-3, the V gene TRBV13, with D uncertain. This CDR3 region has 15 residues. CDR1 and CDR2 (germline): PRHDT, FYEKMQ (reference sequence). V was shortened by 4 bases and J by 6 bases, with 17 bases between the two germline ends. The CDR3 loop reads CASSSTGLKGDTQYF. The CDR3 coding sequence is TGTGCCAGCAGCTCCACCGGGTTAAAAGGCGATACGCAGTATTTT.

The chain has TRBV20-1 and TRBJ2-6, with no clear D. Trimming removed 0 bases at V and 2 bases at J, with 8 bases between. Germline V CDR1 and CDR2: DFQATT, SNEGSKA (reference sequence). CDR3 length: 15 residues. Here the CDR3 DNA reads TGCAGTGCTAGAGAGGGGTCCGCTGGGGCCAACGTCCTGACTTTC. This encodes CSAREGSAGANVLTF.

This clonotype was seen ten or more times. The CDR3 DNA is TGTGCCAGCAGTGAATTGAGGGGGGACGCAAATGAAAAACTGTTTTTT. This sequence encodes CASSELRGDANEKLFF. V is TRBV25-1 and J is TRBJ1-4; tentatively, D is TRBD1 (6 bases). In germline, CDR1 is MGHDK, CDR2 SYGVNS. The CDR3 covers 16 residues. Trimming removed 1 base at V and 5 bases at J, with 14 bases between. The full variable domain, with the rest looked up from reference TRBV25-1 and TRBJ1-4, is EADIYQTPRYLVIGTGKKITLECSQTMGHDKMYWYQQDPGMELHLIHYSYGVNSTEKGDLSSESTVSRIRTEHFPLTLESARPSHTSQYLCASSELRGDANEKLFFGSGTQLSVL.

This clonotype has a handful of counts. The chain combines TRBV11-2 with TRBJ2-1, with D maybe TRBD1 (6 bases). The germline V and J ends were trimmed by 6 bases and 5 bases, with 14 bases remaining between them. Germline CDR1 reads SGHAT; CDR2 reads FQNNGV. This CDR3 contains 14 residues. The CDR3 spells CASRAGTKDNEQFF. The CDR3 DNA sequence: TGTGCCAGCAGGGCCGGGACAAAGGACAATGAGCAGTTCTTC. Supplemented by reference TRBV11-2 and TRBJ2-1, the full variable domain reads EAGVAQSPRYKIIEKRQSVAFWCNPISGHATLYWYQQILGQGPKLLIQFQNNGVVDDSQLPKDRFSAERLKGVDSTLKIQPAKLEDSAVYLCASRAGTKDNEQFFGPGTRLTVL.

This clonotype appeared a few times. The chain employs TRBV9 and TRBJ2-7, with 7 nucleotides matching TRBD1. The CDR3 has 15 amino acids. Germline trimming cut 0 bases from V and 2 bases from J; bases unmatched to any gene: 5. Germline V gene data show CDR1 as SGDLS and CDR2 as YYNGEE. This chain's CDR3 is CASSVEGTETYEQYF. DNA for the CDR3: TGTGCCAGCAGCGTAGAGGGGACAGAAACCTACGAGCAGTACTTC.

This clonotype was counted only a few times. J is TRBJ2-6 and V is TRBV20-1; no clear D. Trimming stripped 6 bases from V and 1 base from J, with 10 bases between. CDR3 size: 14 residues. Germline V gives CDR1 DFQATT, CDR2 SNEGSKA (reference sequence). The CDR3 DNA reads TGCAGTGCCCTGCCAGTATCTGGGGCCAACGTCCTGACTTTC. Encoded protein: CSALPVSGANVLTF.

V gene TRBV7-2 combines with J gene TRBJ2-3, with D possibly called TRBD1 or TRBD2 (6 bases each). Trimming left V 5 bases short and J 1 base short, with 16 bases between. This CDR3 is built from 16 residues. Germline CDR1 SGHTA, CDR2 FQGNSA. Here the CDR3 reads CASSRGGLGGTDTQYF. CDR3 sequence (DNA): TGTGCCAGCAGCCGTGGGGGGCTGGGAGGCACAGATACGCAGTATTTT.

This clonotype has a handful of counts. CDR3 coding DNA: TGCAGCGTTGGCCGCCAGACGGGTGAAGCTTTCTTT. Amino acids: CSVGRQTGEAFF. The rearrangement links TRBV29-1 to TRBJ1-1; no firm D call. Germline V gene lookup returns CDR1 SQVTM and CDR2 ANQGSEA. Trimming stripped 4 bases from V and 7 bases from J, with 13 bases between. CDR3 length: 12 amino acids.

This clonotype was found many times. The V call is TRBV10-3, the J call TRBJ1-5; no definite D call. CDR1 is ENHRY, CDR2 SYGVKD, per germline. The CDR3 runs to 14 residues. Trimming removed 0 bases from V and 3 bases from J, with 6 bases in between. The CDR3 nucleotides are TGTGCCATCAGTGAGTCAGGGAACAATCAGCCCCAGCATTTT. Its translation is CAISESGNNQPQHF.

J is TRBJ1-6 and V is TRBV20-1; TRBD1 matches 8 bases. The germline V gene encodes CDR1 DFQATT and CDR2 SNEGSKA (reference sequence). CDR3 length: 13 residues. V gave up 6 bases and J gave up 8 bases; unmatched junction bases: 6. The CDR3 loop reads CSARTGFDSPLHF. CDR3 coding DNA: TGCAGTGCCAGGACAGGGTTTGATTCACCCCTCCACTTT.

This clonotype was detected many times. V gene TRBV7-2 combines with J gene TRBJ2-5; D might be TRBD1 (5 bases). CDR1 SGHTA and CDR2 FQGNSA come from the germline V gene. Trimming pared 2 bases from V and 1 base from J, leaving 14 bases between. CDR3 length: 16 residues. CDR3 region: CASSLRSTALQETQYF. CDR3 DNA sequence: TGTGCCAGCAGCTTAAGATCGACAGCCCTCCAAGAGACCCAGTACTTC.

This clonotype has only a few counts. The chain couples TRBV28 to TRBJ2-5; D gene uncertain. The germline V and J ends were trimmed by 6 bases and 2 bases, with 4 bases remaining between them. CDR1 and CDR2 (germline): MDHEN, SYDVKM. There are 11 residues in the CDR3. The CDR3 nucleotides read TGTGCCAGCAGGAAGCAAGAGACCCAGTACTTC. Protein product: CASRKQETQYF.

This chain joins TRBV20-1 and TRBJ1-5; TRBD1 might be the D (6 bases). Between the trimmed V and J ends, which lost 4 bases and 0 bases, there was a span of 10 bases. The germline CDR1 and CDR2 sequences are DFQATT and SNEGSKA (reference sequence). This CDR3 has 14 amino acids. The CDR3 sequence is CSAKGGTSNQPQHF. DNA for the CDR3: TGCAGTGCTAAGGGGGGCACTAGCAATCAGCCCCAGCATTTT.

The rearrangement uses TRBV11-2 and TRBJ2-7; D is uncertain. The V gene lost 2 bases and the J gene lost 6 bases, with 5 bases spanning the gap. Germline values: CDR1 SGHAT, CDR2 FQNNGV. This CDR3 is built from 11 residues. CDR3 sequence reads: CASSLRAEQYF. As DNA, the CDR3 is TGTGCCAGCAGCTTAAGGGCCGAGCAGTACTTC.

V gene TRBV20-1 combines with J gene TRBJ1-1, with no clear D. Deletions cut 1 base from V and 0 bases from J, with 9 bases between. The CDR3 runs 14 residues. CDR1 and CDR2 (germline): DFQATT, SNEGSKA (reference sequence). The CDR3 loop reads CSARGTVLNTEAFF. The CDR3 nucleotides read TGCAGTGCTAGAGGAACGGTTTTGAACACTGAAGCTTTCTTT.

This clonotype was picked up many times. J is TRBJ2-7 and V is TRBV7-2; possible D gene TRBD2, 5 bases. Trimming stripped 10 bases from V and 0 bases from J, with 13 bases between. The CDR3 extends over 13 amino acids. CDR1 and CDR2 (germline): SGHTA, FQGNSA. As DNA, the CDR3 is TGTGCCACCCAGCGGTCCCTCTCCTACGAGCAGTACTTC. Encoded protein: CATQRSLSYEQYF.